These 17 T cell receptor beta chains were all obtained from the same sample, sequenced in a study of beta chain features in type 1 diabetes (dated by TCRdb to 2016 to 2018). The method behind the library was the immunoSEQ multiplex PCR assay. The entire amount of isolated RNA was reverse transcribed using the High Capacity cDNA Reverse Transcription Kit, so the sequenced TCRB transcripts were expressed ones. TCRdb mirrors the immuneACCESS table, restricted to in-frame sequences. Some clones are absent from its copies; in checked studies, under half trace to an unresolved V gene, and the reason for the others is unknown. The sample table holds approximately 340,000 clones, of which over 13% were seen once. The ten largest make up about 0.02% of the sample. The sample taken for sequencing was naive CD4+ T cells from blood. Taken with the paper, the label for cell subset or site translates to: true naive CD4+ T cells. These receptors came from a woman younger than 30 in good health.

This clone appeared a few times. The genes are TRBV11-3 and TRBJ2-1; 9 bases line up with TRBD1. CDR1 is SGHNT, CDR2 YENEEA, per germline. This CDR3 has 17 amino acids. Trimming removed 5 bases from V and 7 bases from J; junction bases left unmatched: 15. CDR3 residues: CASSPRPGTGSINEQFF. The CDR3 nucleotides read TGTGCCAGCAGCCCACGTCCCGGGACAGGGTCGATTAATGAGCAGTTCTTC.

CDR3 DNA sequence: TGTGCCAGCAGCTCGGACTGGTTTTACGGTCAGCCCCAGCATTTT. Its translation: CASSSDWFYGQPQHF. This chain connects TRBV7-9 to TRBJ1-5; no firm D call. CDR3 length equals 15 residues. From germline, CDR1 is SEHNR and CDR2 FQNEAQ (reference sequence). The ends were cut back, 4 bases at V and 6 bases at J, with 16 bases in the middle. Based on the CDR3 plus reference TRBV7-9 and TRBJ1-5, the full variable domain is DTGVSQNPRHKITKRGQNVTFRCDPISEHNRLYWYRQTLGQGPEFLTYFQNEAQLEKSRLLSDRFSAERPKGSFSTLEIQRTEQGDSAMYLCASSSDWFYGQPQHFGDGTRLSIL.

This clone was detected a few times. The same CDR3 can be traced to other DNA sequences in this sample. The chain couples TRBV30 to TRBJ1-5, with D perhaps matching TRBD1 (6 bases). Trimming removed 0 bases at V and 4 bases at J, with 10 bases between. There are 14 residues in the CDR3. The germline gives CDR1 GTSNPN, CDR2 SVGIG (reference sequence). The CDR3 protein is CAWSVQGGNQPQHF. DNA of the CDR3: TGTGCCTGGAGTGTACAAGGGGGAAATCAGCCCCAGCATTTT.

The CDR3 loop is CASCRDRGSGEQYF. CDR3 in DNA: TGTGCCAGCTGCCGGGACAGGGGTAGCGGCGAGCAGTACTTC. V gene TRBV2 combines with J gene TRBJ2-7, with TRBD1 identical over 10 bases. The CDR3 consists of 14 residues. The ends lost 8 bases at V and 6 bases at J; junction bases unmatched: 10. CDR1 SNHLY and CDR2 FYNNEI come from the germline V gene.

The V gene is TRBV25-1, the J gene TRBJ1-2; tentative D call: TRBD1 (5 bases). Between the trimmed V and J ends, which lost 2 bases and 6 bases, there was a span of 10 bases. Germline V gene lookup returns CDR1 MGHDK and CDR2 SYGVNS. The CDR3 runs to 13 residues. CDR3 residues: CASSEVQGHGYTF. DNA for the CDR3: TGTGCCAGCAGTGAAGTGCAGGGCCATGGCTACACCTTC.

The chain joins TRBV4-1 to TRBJ2-5; D remains ambiguous. The CDR3 runs 11 residues. The ends were cut back, 3 bases at V and 5 bases at J, with 4 bases in the middle. CDR1 and CDR2 (germline): MGHRA, YSYEKL. CDR3 bases: TGCGCCAGCAGCCACGGGGAGACCCAGTACTTC. Translated, it gives CASSHGETQYF.

The table lists this clone with a few counts. V usage is TRBV28 and J usage is TRBJ2-1, with 9 bases identical to TRBD1. V was pared by 11 bases and J by 1 base, with 12 bases of the junction left unmatched. CDR1 is MDHEN and CDR2 is SYDVKM in the germline V gene. The CDR3 length is 16 residues. The DNA of the CDR3 is TGTGCCGGACGACAGGGGGGGTCTGGGTCCTACAATGAGCAGTTCTTC. This sequence encodes CAGRQGGSGSYNEQFF.

The chain carries TRBV11-3 and TRBJ2-5; TRBD1 agrees at 7 bases. From germline, CDR1 is SGHNT and CDR2 YENEEA. The CDR3 has 15 residues. The ends lost 2 bases at V and 1 base at J; junction bases unmatched: 4. CDR3 sequence: CASSLSGQAQETQYF. CDR3 nucleotides: TGTGCCAGCAGCTTAAGCGGACAGGCCCAAGAGACCCAGTACTTC. Filled out from reference TRBV11-3 and TRBJ2-5, the complete variable domain reads EAGVVQSPRYKIIEKKQPVAFWCNPISGHNTLYWYLQNLGQGPELLIRYENEEAVDDSQLPKDRFSAERLKGVDSTLKIQPAELGDSAVYLCASSLSGQAQETQYFGPGTRLLVL.

This clone was seen a few times. The chain combines TRBV14 with TRBJ1-2; possibly TRBD1 for D (5 bases). The V gene lost 1 base and the J gene lost 5 bases, with 8 bases spanning the gap. Germline CDR1 is SGHDN and CDR2 is FVKESK. The CDR3 covers 13 residues. This CDR3 reads CASSQGTKYGYTF. In DNA, the CDR3 is TGTGCCAGCAGCCAAGGGACAAAGTATGGCTACACCTTC.

Only a few counts were recorded for this clone. The chain recombines TRBV9 with TRBJ2-3; tentatively, D is TRBD1 (6 bases). Trimming left V 0 bases short and J 2 bases short, with 10 bases between. The CDR3 spans 15 residues. Germline CDR1 reads SGDLS; CDR2 reads YYNGEE. The CDR3 loop reads CASSVEGVYTDTQYF. CDR3 DNA: TGTGCCAGCAGCGTAGAGGGGGTATACACAGATACGCAGTATTTT. Looking up the rest from reference TRBV9 and TRBJ2-3 gives the full variable domain: DSGVTQTPKHLITATGQRVTLRCSPRSGDLSVYWYQQSLDQGLQFLIQYYNGEERAKGNILERFSAQQFPDLHSELNLSSLELGDSALYFCASSVEGVYTDTQYFGPGTRLTVL.

The chain links TRBV23-1 to TRBJ2-7, with D possibly TRBD1 on 6 matching bases. TRBV23-1 is given ORF status, its function remaining uncertain. The length of the CDR3 is 13 residues. Trimming left V 11 bases short and J 0 bases short, with 14 bases between. CDR3 nucleotides: TGCGCCGGACACGGACAGAGCTCCTACGAGCAGTACTTC. Translated: CAGHGQSSYEQYF.

The rearrangement joins TRBV2 to TRBJ2-7; a weak D match, TRBD2 (6 bases). CDR3 length equals 13 residues. Trimming left V 11 bases short and J 2 bases short, with 16 bases between. Per germline, CDR1 SNHLY and CDR2 FYNNEI. CDR3 nucleotide sequence: TGTGCCCAATCGCGGGGAAAACCCTACGAGCAGTACTTC. This translates into CAQSRGKPYEQYF.

Only a few counts were recorded for this clone. The rearrangement joins TRBV28 to TRBJ2-3; TRBD1 matches at 9 bases. The CDR3 sequence is 16 residues long. Germline loops: CDR1 MDHEN, CDR2 SYDVKM. Unmatched junction bases numbered 5, after V lost 2 bases and J lost 2 bases. The CDR3, as DNA: TGTGCCAGCAGTTTAGCCGGGACAGGGCCCACAGATACGCAGTATTTT. Protein sequence: CASSLAGTGPTDTQYF.

The table lists this clone with a few counts. V is TRBV6-5 and J is TRBJ2-7, with a weak D call TRBD2 (5 bases). V gave up 0 bases and J gave up 0 bases, with 9 bases separating them. The CDR3 consists of 15 residues. From germline, CDR1 is MNHEY and CDR2 SVGAGI. The CDR3 is CASSYSSGLSYEQYF. Written as DNA, the CDR3 is TGTGCCAGCAGTTACTCGAGCGGACTCTCCTACGAGCAGTACTTC.

The chain couples TRBV18 to TRBJ2-2; 7 bases agree with TRBD1. The CDR3 runs to 16 residues. The germline V gene encodes CDR1 KGHSH and CDR2 LQKENI. J lost 4 bases, V lost 3 bases, and 8 bases had no gene match. The CDR3 DNA reads as TGTGCCAGCTCACCTCCGAGACAGGGCCGCACCGGGGAGCTGTTTTTT. Residues: CASSPPRQGRTGELFF.

A word on this clone: At the DNA level, this CDR3 is encoded by other sequences in the same sample as well. This sequence joins TRBV20-1 and TRBJ2-7; D gene uncertain. The CDR3 is 10 amino acids. V lost 3 bases and J lost 4, with 4 bases in between. Germline values: CDR1 DFQATT, CDR2 SNEGSKA (reference sequence). DNA for the CDR3: TGCAGTGCTAGGCAGTACGAGCAGTACTTC. Translated: CSARQYEQYF.

This clone has more than one count but fewer than ten. This chain joins TRBV25-1 and TRBJ1-2; TRBD1 agrees at 7 bases. The junction had 8 bases not matched to a gene; V was cut back by 2 bases and J by 2 bases. The germline V gene encodes CDR1 MGHDK and CDR2 SYGVNS. This CDR3 contains 16 residues. The CDR3 nucleotides read TGTGCCAGCAGTGAAGGGGGGACAGCCTTGAACTATGGCTACACCTTC. It is translated as CASSEGGTALNYGYTF.